This is a list of T cell receptor beta chains from one sample in a study of spatial heterogeneity in lung cancer. MiXCR, run by TCRdb on the 5' RACE reads, gives a single entry per CDR3 protein. The sample has approximately 92,000 distinct CDR3 sequences; approximately 12% are singletons. Sequenced material: PBMCs, taken at surgery. All receptors derive from a male donor with early-stage non-small cell lung cancer. Both conserved end residues are part of each CDR3. The order of the fields is D gene, V gene, clone size, J gene, CDR3 protein, CDR3 DNA. D genes are given only for firm matches. Expanded clones are given a class, and other clones once, few, many or no size at all.

d_call: -
v_call: TRBV29-1
clone_size: many
j_call: TRBJ2-7
cdr3_aa: CSVAGHLFYEQYF
cdr3_nt: TGCAGCGTCGCGGGACACCTGTTCTACGAGCAGTACTTC

d_call: -
v_call: TRBV15
clone_size: few
j_call: TRBJ2-7
cdr3_aa: CATSREQGIYEQYF
cdr3_nt: TGTGCCACCAGCAGAGAACAGGGCATCTACGAGCAGTACTTC

d_call: TRBD1
v_call: TRBV19
clone_size: many
j_call: TRBJ1-5
cdr3_aa: CASQYAGGTGGYQPQHF
cdr3_nt: TGTGCCAGTCAATACGCGGGAGGGACAGGGGGTTATCAGCCCCAGCATTTT

d_call: -
v_call: TRBV25-1
clone_size: many
j_call: TRBJ2-7
cdr3_aa: CASSEFGGRRYEQYF
cdr3_nt: TGTGCCAGCAGTGAATTCGGGGGGCGCAGGTACGAGCAGTACTTC

d_call: TRBD2
v_call: TRBV5-1
clone_size: few
j_call: TRBJ2-3
cdr3_aa: CASRLSGESTDTQYF
cdr3_nt: TGCGCCAGCAGATTGAGCGGGGAAAGCACAGATACGCAGTATTTT

d_call: -
v_call: TRBV28
clone_size: few
j_call: TRBJ2-7
cdr3_aa: CASSFRSYEQYF
cdr3_nt: TGTGCCAGCAGTTTTCGCTCCTACGAGCAGTACTTC

d_call: -
v_call: TRBV5-6
clone_size: -
j_call: TRBJ1-2
cdr3_aa: CASNRNGVLYGYTF
cdr3_nt: TGTGCCAGCAACAGAAACGGAGTGCTCTATGGCTACACCTTC

d_call: -
v_call: TRBV20-1
clone_size: few
j_call: TRBJ1-1
cdr3_aa: CSSSGTTVEAFF
cdr3_nt: TGCAGTTCTTCCGGGACAACCGTTGAAGCTTTCTTT

d_call: -
v_call: TRBV7-2
clone_size: -
j_call: TRBJ1-2
cdr3_aa: CASSFFLGYTF
cdr3_nt: TGTGCCAGCAGTTTTTTCCTAGGCTACACCTTC

d_call: -
v_call: TRBV6-1
clone_size: -
j_call: TRBJ1-5
cdr3_aa: CASSADQGSDQPQHF
cdr3_nt: TGTGCCAGCAGTGCGGACCAGGGCAGCGATCAGCCCCAGCATTTT

d_call: TRBD2
v_call: TRBV2
clone_size: -
j_call: TRBJ2-7
cdr3_aa: CASSEVVAGGSYEQYF
cdr3_nt: TGTGCCAGCAGTGAAGTCGTGGCGGGGGGCTCCTACGAGCAGTACTTC

d_call: -
v_call: TRBV19
clone_size: -
j_call: TRBJ2-7
cdr3_aa: CASINSATYEQYF
cdr3_nt: TGTGCCAGTATCAACAGCGCAACCTACGAGCAGTACTTC

d_call: TRBD1
v_call: TRBV10-3
clone_size: -
j_call: TRBJ1-5
cdr3_aa: CATQNTDRGLDQPQHF
cdr3_nt: TGTGCCACCCAAAATACGGACAGGGGGCTGGATCAGCCCCAGCATTTT

d_call: -
v_call: TRBV11-2
clone_size: few
j_call: TRBJ2-6
cdr3_aa: CASSLEYAGPLANVLTF
cdr3_nt: TGTGCCAGCAGCTTAGAATATGCGGGGCCCCTCGCCAACGTCCTGACTTTC

d_call: -
v_call: TRBV2
clone_size: few
j_call: TRBJ2-2
cdr3_aa: CASTPGLSGGGGELFF
cdr3_nt: TGTGCCAGCACTCCCGGACTATCGGGCGGTGGCGGGGAGCTGTTTTTT

d_call: TRBD2
v_call: TRBV12-3/TRBV12-4
clone_size: -
j_call: TRBJ2-7
cdr3_aa: CASSPTSGVSYEQYF
cdr3_nt: TGTGCCAGCAGTCCAACTAGCGGGGTTTCCTACGAGCAGTACTTC

d_call: -
v_call: TRBV5-1
clone_size: few
j_call: TRBJ1-2
cdr3_aa: CASSRDPSNYGYTF
cdr3_nt: TGCGCCAGCAGCCGGGACCCCTCGAACTATGGCTACACCTTC

d_call: TRBD2
v_call: TRBV3-1
clone_size: -
j_call: TRBJ2-7
cdr3_aa: CASSQGLAGSSYEQYF
cdr3_nt: TGTGCCAGCAGCCAGGGTTTAGCGGGGTCCTCCTACGAGCAGTACTTC

d_call: -
v_call: TRBV18
clone_size: few
j_call: TRBJ1-2
cdr3_aa: CASSHVGRIDYTF
cdr3_nt: TGTGCCAGCTCACACGTAGGCCGTATCGACTACACCTTC

d_call: -
v_call: TRBV12-3/TRBV12-4
clone_size: many
j_call: TRBJ1-1
cdr3_aa: CASSLVTGNTEAFF
cdr3_nt: TGTGCCAGCAGTTTAGTAACAGGGAACACTGAAGCTTTCTTT

d_call: -
v_call: TRBV5-1
clone_size: few
j_call: TRBJ1-2
cdr3_aa: CASSLGENYGYTF
cdr3_nt: TGCGCCAGCAGCTTGGGAGAGAACTATGGCTACACCTTC

d_call: -
v_call: TRBV21-1
clone_size: many
j_call: TRBJ1-1
cdr3_aa: CASSKGPGHYTEAFF
cdr3_nt: TGTGCCAGCAGCAAAGGCCCGGGACACTACACTGAAGCTTTCTTT

d_call: TRBD1
v_call: TRBV19
clone_size: few
j_call: TRBJ1-2
cdr3_aa: CASRTTGYGYTF
cdr3_nt: TGTGCCAGTAGGACGACAGGGTATGGCTACACCTTC

d_call: -
v_call: TRBV5-1
clone_size: few
j_call: TRBJ2-5
cdr3_aa: CASSLGGGYGQETQYF
cdr3_nt: TGCGCCAGCAGCTTGGGTGGAGGGTACGGACAAGAGACCCAGTACTTC

d_call: TRBD1
v_call: TRBV28
clone_size: few
j_call: TRBJ1-6
cdr3_aa: CATEPTGTGNSPLHF
cdr3_nt: TGTGCCACCGAACCAACCGGGACAGGAAATTCACCCCTCCACTTT

d_call: TRBD2
v_call: TRBV24-1
clone_size: many
j_call: TRBJ2-1
cdr3_aa: CATSTSGSSPNEQFF
cdr3_nt: TGTGCCACCAGCACTAGCGGGAGTAGTCCCAATGAGCAGTTCTTC

d_call: -
v_call: TRBV2
clone_size: few
j_call: TRBJ1-4
cdr3_aa: CASNGRREKLFF
cdr3_nt: TGTGCCAGCAACGGACGAAGGGAAAAACTGTTTTTT

d_call: -
v_call: TRBV6-1
clone_size: -
j_call: TRBJ2-1
cdr3_aa: CASSEIWDGYNEQFF
cdr3_nt: TGTGCCAGCAGTGAAATATGGGACGGATACAATGAGCAGTTCTTC

d_call: -
v_call: TRBV28
clone_size: -
j_call: TRBJ1-5
cdr3_aa: CASSPPGGSNQPQHF
cdr3_nt: TGTGCCAGCAGTCCCCCTGGGGGCAGCAATCAGCCCCAGCATTTT

d_call: -
v_call: TRBV5-5
clone_size: many
j_call: TRBJ1-4
cdr3_aa: CASSVTGEKLFF
cdr3_nt: TGTGCCAGCAGCGTTACAGGGGAAAAACTGTTTTTT

d_call: -
v_call: TRBV3-1
clone_size: few
j_call: TRBJ1-5
cdr3_aa: CASSQGTGINQPQHF
cdr3_nt: TGTGCCAGCAGCCAAGGGACTGGGATCAATCAGCCCCAGCATTTT

d_call: TRBD1
v_call: TRBV29-1
clone_size: -
j_call: TRBJ1-1
cdr3_aa: CSVDPVWTGDTEAFF
cdr3_nt: TGCAGCGTTGACCCGGTCTGGACAGGGGACACTGAAGCTTTCTTT

d_call: -
v_call: TRBV3-1
clone_size: many
j_call: TRBJ2-1
cdr3_aa: CASSPTTMRTNWIRGEQFF
cdr3_nt: TGTGCCAGCAGCCCAACAACGATGAGGACCAACTGGATACGTGGTGAGCAGTTCTTC

d_call: -
v_call: TRBV11-2
clone_size: -
j_call: TRBJ1-4
cdr3_aa: CASSSDRISDKLFF
cdr3_nt: TGTGCCAGCAGCTCCGACAGGATAAGTGATAAACTGTTTTTT

d_call: -
v_call: TRBV6-6
clone_size: -
j_call: TRBJ1-5
cdr3_aa: CASGAQHF
cdr3_nt: TGTGCCAGCGGTGCCCAGCATTTT

d_call: TRBD1
v_call: TRBV15
clone_size: few
j_call: TRBJ1-1
cdr3_aa: CATSLTGKTEAFF
cdr3_nt: TGTGCCACCAGCTTGACAGGGAAGACTGAAGCTTTCTTT